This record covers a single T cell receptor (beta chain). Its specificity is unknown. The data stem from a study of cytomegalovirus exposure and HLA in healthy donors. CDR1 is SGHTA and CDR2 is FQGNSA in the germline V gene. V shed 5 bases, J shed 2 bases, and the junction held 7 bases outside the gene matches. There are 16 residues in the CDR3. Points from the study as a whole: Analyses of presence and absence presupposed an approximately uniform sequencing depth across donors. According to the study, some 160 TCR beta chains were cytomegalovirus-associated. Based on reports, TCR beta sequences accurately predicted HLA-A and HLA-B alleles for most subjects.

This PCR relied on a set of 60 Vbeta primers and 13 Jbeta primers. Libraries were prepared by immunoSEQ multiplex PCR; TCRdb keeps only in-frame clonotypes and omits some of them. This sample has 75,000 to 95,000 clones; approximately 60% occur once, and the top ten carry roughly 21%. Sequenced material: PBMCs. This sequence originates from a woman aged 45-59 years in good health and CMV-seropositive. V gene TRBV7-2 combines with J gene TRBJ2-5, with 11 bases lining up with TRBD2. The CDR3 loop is CASSPRIAGGQETQYF. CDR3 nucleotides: TGTGCCAGCAGCCCCCGGATAGCGGGGGGGCAAGAGACCCAGTACTTC.